The sequence of this T cell receptor beta chain was determined in a study of PD-1 blockade in classical Hodgkin lymphoma. Points from the study as a whole: Individuals who commenced nivolumab within less than 1 year of ASCT were excluded. Healthy donors were reported to have higher baseline TCR diversity than newly diagnosed patients.

Germline assignment: CDR1 SGHDT and CDR2 YYEEEE. The ends were cut back, 1 base at V and 2 bases at J, with 12 bases in the middle. The CDR3 covers 15 residues. Of note for this clone: Its antigen remains unidentified.

Autologous stem cell transplantation was followed by relapse in every patient, and brentuximab vedotin exposure varied. The data were produced by immunoSEQ multiplex PCR, yet TCRdb's version contains in-frame clones alone and is incomplete. In the table there are tens of thousands of clones, 89% of which are singletons. The J gene is TRBJ1-2, the V gene TRBV5-6; tentatively, D is TRBD1 (5 bases). The sequenced sample was peripheral blood mononuclear cells (PBMCs), obtained at baseline. The sequence came from a human donor with classical Hodgkin lymphoma. CDR3 amino acids: CASSLRAGPNYGYTF. CDR3 bases: TGTGCCAGCAGCTTGCGTGCGGGACCCAACTATGGCTACACCTTC.